The 14 T cell receptor beta chains given below trace back to one sample, sequenced in a study of blood T cell repertoires in COVID-19. Sequenced by immunoSEQ multiplex PCR; TCRdb stores in-frame clones only, minus some. The table shows about 64,000 clones, with about 90% occurring only once. Specimen: peripheral blood. The receptors were sampled from a woman aged 60-75 years with COVID-19, enrolled during active disease.

This chain connects TRBV28 to TRBJ2-7, with D possibly matching TRBD2 (5 bases). There are 14 residues in the CDR3. Trimming stripped 5 bases from V and 4 bases from J, with 15 bases between. Germline-derived CDR1 and CDR2 are MDHEN and SYDVKM. CDR3 nucleotides: TGTGCCAGCAGTCCCGGACTTAGGTCGTACGAGCAGTACTTC. It translates to CASSPGLRSYEQYF.

The chain links TRBV4-3 to TRBJ1-1; TRBD1 might be the D (6 bases). This CDR3 is built from 15 residues. The V end lost 4 bases, the J end lost 2 bases, and 14 bases lay between the germline ends. CDR1 and CDR2 (germline): LGHNA, YSLEER. The CDR3 DNA reads TGCGCCAGCAGCCCCCAACAACAGGGAAACACTGAAGCTTTCTTT. Translation: CASSPQQQGNTEAFF.

This chain links TRBV3-1 (or the pseudogene TRBV3-2) with TRBJ2-2, with TRBD1 matching 7 bases. Germline V gene data show CDR1 as LGHDT and CDR2 as YNNKEL (reference sequence). CDR3 length equals 15 residues. Trimming removed 5 bases from V and 5 bases from J; junction bases left unmatched: 8. CDR3 bases: TGTGCCAGCAGCTTGGGGGACAGAGAGACCGGGGAGCTGTTTTTT. Residues: CASSLGDRETGELFF.

V gene TRBV11-2 combines with J gene TRBJ2-1, with D possibly being TRBD2 (5 bases). The germline V gene has CDR1 SGHAT and CDR2 FQNNGV. Trimming shortened V by 8 bases and J by 2 bases, and 16 bases separated the two germline ends. This CDR3 spans 15 amino acids. The CDR3 sequence is CASQPARATYNEQFF. Written as DNA, the CDR3 is TGTGCCAGCCAACCGGCGCGGGCCACCTACAATGAGCAGTTCTTC.

There are a few counts of this clone. The J gene is TRBJ1-6, the V gene TRBV5-4, with TRBD1 matching over 8 bases. The CDR3 is made up of 14 amino acids. V shed 4 bases, J shed 9 bases, and the junction held 6 bases outside the gene matches. CDR1 is SGHNT and CDR2 is YYREEE in the germline V gene (reference sequence). CDR3 nucleotides: TGTGCCAGCAGCATGACAGGGGCTAGTTCACCCCTCCACTTT. Protein: CASSMTGASSPLHF.

J is TRBJ2-4 and V is TRBV5-6; tentative D call: TRBD1 (5 bases). Germline-derived CDR1 and CDR2 are SGHDT and YYEEEE. V shed 3 bases and J shed 0 bases, with 10 bases lying between them. The CDR3 is 15 residues long. In DNA, the CDR3 is TGTGCCAGCAGCTCGGACACCTTAGCCAAAAACATTCAGTACTTC. Translation gives CASSSDTLAKNIQYF.

The gene calls are TRBV3-1 (or the pseudogene TRBV3-2) and TRBJ2-7; D unresolved. There are 13 residues in the CDR3. V was clipped by 4 bases and J by 5 bases, with 12 bases between them. Germline-derived CDR1 and CDR2 are LGHDT and YNNKEL (reference sequence). The CDR3 nucleotides read TGTGCCAGCAGCCCCACGTCGCGAGACGAGCAGTACTTC. Translating it yields CASSPTSRDEQYF.

V is TRBV30 and J is TRBJ1-2; TRBD1 matches 10 bases. Trimming cost V 4 bases and J 6 bases; bases outside gene matches: 8. CDR3 length: 14 residues. The germline CDR1 and CDR2 sequences are GTSNPN and SVGIG (reference sequence). CDR3 in amino acids: CAWTLTGTGDGYTF. The CDR3 bases are TGTGCCTGGACCCTAACAGGGACAGGGGATGGCTACACCTTC.

This chain joins TRBV15 and TRBJ2-1; 9 positions match TRBD2. This CDR3 is built from 16 residues. The ends lost 1 base at V and 2 bases at J; junction bases unmatched: 3. CDR1 and CDR2 (germline): LNHNV, YYDKDF (reference sequence). The chain's CDR3 is CATSRGLAGPYNEQFF. In DNA, the CDR3 is TGTGCCACCAGCAGAGGTCTAGCGGGACCCTACAATGAGCAGTTCTTC.

This clone was seen only once. The genes are TRBV5-4 and TRBJ2-5, with 7 bases identical to TRBD1. The J segment lost 4 bases and the V segment lost 0 bases, leaving 3 bases of the junction unmatched. Germline V gene sequence: CDR1 SGHNT, CDR2 YYREEE (reference sequence). There are 14 residues in the CDR3. CDR3 bases: TGTGCCAGCAGCTTGGGGTCAGGGGGAGAGACCCAGTACTTC. Translated: CASSLGSGGETQYF.

CDR3 amino acids: CASGGPTRNTEAFF. The DNA of the CDR3 is TGTGCCAGCGGGGGCCCGACTCGGAACACTGAAGCTTTCTTT. The chain is built from TRBV28 and TRBJ1-1, with TRBD1 as a possible D gene (6 bases). Trimming shortened V by 8 bases and J by 1 base, and 14 bases separated the two germline ends. Germline CDR1 MDHEN, CDR2 SYDVKM. The CDR3 contains 14 residues.

The chain uses TRBV2 and TRBJ1-5; D might be TRBD1 (5 bases). Per germline, CDR1 SNHLY and CDR2 FYNNEI. The germline V and J ends were trimmed by 8 bases and 5 bases, with 10 bases remaining between them. There are 12 residues in the CDR3. CDR3 in amino acids: CASQGIDQPQHF. CDR3 nucleotides: TGTGCCAGCCAGGGAATCGATCAGCCCCAGCATTTT.

The rearrangement uses TRBV27 and TRBJ2-7, with D maybe TRBD1 (5 bases). The CDR3 sequence is 12 residues long. Looked up from germline, CDR1 is MNHEY and CDR2 is SMNVEV (reference sequence). V shed 6 bases and J shed 9 bases, with 15 bases lying between them. The CDR3 here is CASRTDTRVQYF. DNA of the CDR3: TGTGCCAGCAGGACGGACACCCGAGTGCAGTACTTC.

The rearrangement joins TRBV28 to TRBJ1-1; 10 bases fit TRBD1. Germline V lookup: CDR1 MDHEN, CDR2 SYDVKM. J was trimmed by 3 bases and V by 0 bases; bases with no gene match: 4. The CDR3 covers 16 residues. In DNA form, the CDR3 reads TGTGCCAGCAGTTTATGGGGACAGGGGATAGACACTGAAGCTTTCTTT. It encodes CASSLWGQGIDTEAFF. The full variable domain, completed using reference TRBV28 and TRBJ1-1, is DVKVTQSSRYLVKRTGEKVFLECVQDMDHENMFWYRQDPGLGLRLIYFSYDVKMKEKGDIPEGYSVSREKKERFSLILESASTNQTSMYLCASSLWGQGIDTEAFFGQGTRLTVV.